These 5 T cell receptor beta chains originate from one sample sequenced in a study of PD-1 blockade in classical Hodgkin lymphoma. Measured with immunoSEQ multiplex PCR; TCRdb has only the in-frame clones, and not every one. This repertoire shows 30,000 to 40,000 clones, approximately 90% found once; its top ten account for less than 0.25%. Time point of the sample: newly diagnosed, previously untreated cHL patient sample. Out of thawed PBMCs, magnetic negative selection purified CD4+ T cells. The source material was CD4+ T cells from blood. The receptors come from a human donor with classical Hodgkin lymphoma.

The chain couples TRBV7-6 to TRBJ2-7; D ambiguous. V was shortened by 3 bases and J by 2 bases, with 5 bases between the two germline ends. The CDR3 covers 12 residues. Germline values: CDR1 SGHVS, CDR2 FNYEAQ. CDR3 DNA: TGTGCCAGCAGCTTCAGCCCCTACGAGCAGTACTTC. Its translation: CASSFSPYEQYF. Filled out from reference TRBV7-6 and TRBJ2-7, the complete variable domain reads GAGVSQSPRYKVTKRGQDVALRCDPISGHVSLYWYRQALGQGPEFLTYFNYEAQQDKSGLPNDRFSAERPEGSISTLTIQRTEQRDSAMYRCASSFSPYEQYFGPGTRLTVT.

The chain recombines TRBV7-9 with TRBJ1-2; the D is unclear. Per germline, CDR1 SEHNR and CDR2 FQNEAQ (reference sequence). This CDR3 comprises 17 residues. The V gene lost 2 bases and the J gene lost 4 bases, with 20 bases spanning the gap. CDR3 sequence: CASSLLVSSANPYGYTF. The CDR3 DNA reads TGTGCCAGCAGCTTATTGGTATCGTCAGCAAACCCCTATGGCTACACCTTC.

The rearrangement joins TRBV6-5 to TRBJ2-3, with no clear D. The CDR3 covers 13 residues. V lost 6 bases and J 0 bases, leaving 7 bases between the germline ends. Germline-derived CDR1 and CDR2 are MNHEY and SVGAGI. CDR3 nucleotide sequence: TGTGCCAGCAGGCCGCCTAGCACAGATACGCAGTATTTT. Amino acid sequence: CASRPPSTDTQYF.

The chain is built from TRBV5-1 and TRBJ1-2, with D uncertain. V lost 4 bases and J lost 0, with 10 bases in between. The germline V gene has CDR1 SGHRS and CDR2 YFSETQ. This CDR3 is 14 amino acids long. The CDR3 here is CASSPSETNYGYTF. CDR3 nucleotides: TGCGCCAGCAGCCCCAGCGAAACTAACTATGGCTACACCTTC.

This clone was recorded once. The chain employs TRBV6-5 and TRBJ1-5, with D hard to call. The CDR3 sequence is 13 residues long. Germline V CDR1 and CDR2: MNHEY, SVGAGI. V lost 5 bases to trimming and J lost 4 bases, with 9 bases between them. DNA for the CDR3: TGTGCCAGCAGTAGGACCGAAAATCAGCCCCAGCATTTT. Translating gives CASSRTENQPQHF.